This is a list of T cell receptor beta chains from one sample in a study of blood T cells in healthy people across ages. TCRdb used MiXCR to reprocess the 5' RACE reads, holding one entry per CDR3 protein. The repertoire holds 800,000 or so distinct CDR3 sequences, approximately 25% seen once, with roughly 3.8% in the top ten. This sample was shared with a second study, whose subject was T cells of mothers and their children.

The sample taken for sequencing was blood. These receptor sequences come from a boy younger than 18 in good health. CDR3s include the opening cysteine and the closing phenylalanine or tryptophan. D genes are given only for firm matches. Clone sizes are given selectively: once, few, many, or a class where the clone is expanded.

j_call: TRBJ2-5
clone_size: .
v_call: TRBV28
d_call: TRBD2
cdr3_aa: CASGVAGSMETQYF
cdr3_nt: TGTGCCAGCGGAGTAGCGGGATCGATGGAGACCCAGTACTTC

j_call: TRBJ2-5
clone_size: .
v_call: TRBV28
d_call: TRBD2
cdr3_aa: CASSAGTSGRGEQYF
cdr3_nt: TGTGCCAGCAGTGCAGGGACTAGCGGGAGAGGGGAGCAGTACTTC

j_call: TRBJ2-1
clone_size: many
v_call: TRBV5-1
d_call: .
cdr3_aa: CASSHWDFNEQFF
cdr3_nt: TGCGCCAGCAGCCACTGGGACTTCAATGAGCAGTTCTTC

j_call: TRBJ2-1
clone_size: .
v_call: TRBV2
d_call: TRBD1
cdr3_aa: CASSETGDEQFF
cdr3_nt: TGTGCCAGCAGTGAGACAGGGGATGAGCAGTTCTTC

j_call: TRBJ2-7
clone_size: .
v_call: TRBV4-1
d_call: TRBD1
cdr3_aa: CASSQVSGQGSHEQYF
cdr3_nt: TGCGCCAGCAGCCAAGTTTCAGGACAGGGGTCTCACGAGCAGTACTTC

j_call: TRBJ2-7
clone_size: once
v_call: TRBV6-5
d_call: .
cdr3_aa: CASNGYLGDVYEQYF
cdr3_nt: TGTGCCAGCAACGGTTACCTCGGGGACGTTTACGAGCAGTACTTC

j_call: TRBJ1-1
clone_size: .
v_call: TRBV25-1
d_call: .
cdr3_aa: CASSARDTVETEAFF
cdr3_nt: TGTGCCAGCAGTGCCCGGGACACCGTTGAGACTGAAGCTTTCTTT

j_call: TRBJ1-4
clone_size: .
v_call: TRBV6-5
d_call: .
cdr3_aa: CASSYSGTATNEKLFF
cdr3_nt: TGTGCCAGCAGTTACAGCGGGACCGCAACTAATGAAAAACTGTTTTTT

j_call: TRBJ2-3
clone_size: .
v_call: TRBV6-2/TRBV6-3
d_call: TRBD2
cdr3_aa: CASRPGLETDTQYF
cdr3_nt: TGTGCCAGCAGACCGGGACTAGAAACGGATACGCAGTATTTT

j_call: TRBJ2-1
clone_size: once
v_call: TRBV5-1
d_call: .
cdr3_aa: CASSPEGARADLYNEQFF
cdr3_nt: TGCGCCAGCAGCCCCGAAGGCGCACGCGCGGATTTATACAATGAGCAGTTCTTC

j_call: TRBJ1-2
clone_size: once
v_call: TRBV3-1
d_call: .
cdr3_aa: CASSQDPTTSRAAGYTF
cdr3_nt: TGTGCCAGCAGCCAAGATCCGACAACGTCTCGGGCCGCCGGCTACACCTTC

j_call: TRBJ2-1
clone_size: .
v_call: TRBV12-5
d_call: .
cdr3_aa: CASALWGVGNEQFF
cdr3_nt: TGTGCTAGTGCCCTGTGGGGAGTGGGAAATGAGCAGTTCTTC